This TCR beta chain stems from a study of T cell repertoires in cytomegalovirus infection. As for the study in general: An indication of both CMV infection and matching HLA type came from public TCR beta signatures.

The CDR3 has 11 residues if both end residues are counted. Germline V gene sequence: CDR1 MDHEN, CDR2 SYDVKM. Note on this clonotype: The limits of the CDR3 on the DNA are not certain, so only TCRdb's listed CDR3 is given.

One entry per CDR3 protein results from TCRdb running MiXCR on the reads. The table lists approximately 290,000 distinct CDR3 sequences, about 25% of them singletons. The rearrangement uses TRBV28 and TRBJ2-1; the table names TRBD1, a call not compared with the DNA. The sequencing input was PBMCs. The TCR sequence derives from a human donor in good health (CMV status not recorded). Some clones in this sample may be carry-over from other donors' samples. CDR3 protein: CASSFGQGTIF.